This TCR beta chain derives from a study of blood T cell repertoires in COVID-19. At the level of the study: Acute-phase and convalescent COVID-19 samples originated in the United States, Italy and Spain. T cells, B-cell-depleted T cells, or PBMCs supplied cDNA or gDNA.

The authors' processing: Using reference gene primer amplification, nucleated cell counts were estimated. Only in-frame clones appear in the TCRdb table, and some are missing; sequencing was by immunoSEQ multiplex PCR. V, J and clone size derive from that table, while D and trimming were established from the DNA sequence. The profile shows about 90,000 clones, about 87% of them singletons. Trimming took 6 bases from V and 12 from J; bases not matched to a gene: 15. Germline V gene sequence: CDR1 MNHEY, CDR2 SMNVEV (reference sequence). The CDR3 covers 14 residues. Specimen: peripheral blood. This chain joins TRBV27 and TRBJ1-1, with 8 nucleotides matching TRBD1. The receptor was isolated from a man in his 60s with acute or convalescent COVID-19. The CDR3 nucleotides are TGTGCCAGCAGGGGCCTCCCGGGACAGGAGAAGTCTTTCTTT. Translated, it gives CASRGLPGQEKSFF.